The clone carrying this TCR beta chain has more than one count but fewer than ten. Its cognate antigen is unknown. The record originates from a study of early T cells in non-severe SARS-CoV-2 infection. The wider study: Unsorted whole-blood RNA was sequenced in bulk, leaving chains unpaired.

Germline loops: CDR1 SNHLY, CDR2 FYNNEI. The CDR3 runs to 14 residues. V lost 6 bases, J lost 5 bases, and 16 bases lay in between. Individually, cDNA molecules had unique molecular identifiers attached to them. From the 5' RACE reads, TCRdb called clonotypes with MiXCR, one entry per CDR3 protein. The profile covers 43,000 or so distinct CDR3 sequences, with around 4.1% appearing a single time and over 3% taken by the ten largest. Study-level findings and limits: The VDJdb matching leaned toward anti-spike CD8 responses and overlooked private and CD4 specificities.

What was sequenced was whole blood. The J gene is TRBJ1-1, the V gene TRBV2; possible D gene TRBD1, 6 bases. The receptor's source is an adult who was a healthcare worker with PCR-confirmed SARS-CoV-2 infection or an uninfected control (not recorded which). The CDR3, as DNA: TGTGCCAGCAGAAGGATTGGGGGCCAAACTGAAGCTTTCTTT. Translating gives CASRRIGGQTEAFF.